The text below deals with one T cell receptor beta chain. The CDR3 totals 12 residues. The germline V gene has CDR1 KGHSH and CDR2 LQKENI. The ends were cut back, 3 bases at V and 8 bases at J, with 10 bases in the middle. This sample is part of a study of CD8 T cells in Susac syndrome. An amount of RNA that ranged from roughly 0.5 to 1 ug was reverse transcribed with random hexamers. Using its own MiXCR run on the immunoSEQ multiplex PCR reads, TCRdb lists one record per CDR3 protein. The sample lists some 150,000 distinct CDR3 sequences, approximately 93% occurring once. The receptor was derived from a human donor in good health. Sequenced input: CD4+ T cells from PBMCs. This chain links TRBV18 with TRBJ1-1; D is unresolved. The CDR3, as DNA: TGTGCCAGCTCACCGGACGAGAAAGAAGCTTTCTTT. Protein: CASSPDEKEAFF.